The 25 T cell receptor beta chains presented below share a single source sample, sequenced in a study of cytomegalovirus exposure and HLA in healthy donors. Primers included in the PCR were 60 Vbeta and 13 Jbeta primers. Assay used: immunoSEQ multiplex PCR; TCRdb lists only in-frame clones, some missing. The data show around 200,000 clones, more than 65% seen once. Sequencing input: PBMCs. The receptors stem from a woman in her twenties or thirties in good health and CMV-seropositive.

The chain links TRBV5-4 to TRBJ2-1; 10 bases match TRBD2. Germline V lookup: CDR1 SGHNT, CDR2 YYREEE (reference sequence). CDR3 size: 17 residues. V lost 0 bases and J lost 9; bases outside the gene matches: 12. The CDR3 spells CASSLEPLAGAKGEQFF. The CDR3 nucleotides read TGTGCCAGCAGCTTGGAACCCCTAGCGGGGGCGAAGGGTGAGCAGTTCTTC. Based on the CDR3 plus reference TRBV5-4 and TRBJ2-1, the full variable domain is ETGVTQSPTHLIKTRGQQVTLRCSSQSGHNTVSWYQQALGQGPQFIFQYYREEENGRGNFPPRFSGLQFPNYSSELNVNALELDDSALYLCASSLEPLAGAKGEQFFGPGTRLTVL.

The chain combines TRBV12-1 with TRBJ2-1; the D call TRBD2 from the table was never checked on the DNA. TRBV12-1 is a listed pseudogene. This CDR3 has 13 residues. The CDR3 here is CASSPEPGNEQFF. CDR3 sequence (DNA): TGTGCCAGCAGTCCTGAGCCGGGCAATGAGCAGTTCTTC.

V is TRBV7-9 and J is TRBJ2-1; 7 positions agree with TRBD2. Unmatched junction bases numbered 15, after V lost 5 bases and J lost 5 bases. CDR1 is SEHNR and CDR2 is FQNEAQ in the germline V gene (reference sequence). This CDR3 spans 17 amino acids. The chain's CDR3 is CASSPQAGTPLDNEQFF. CDR3 nucleotide sequence: TGTGCCAGCAGCCCCCAAGCGGGGACCCCGCTAGACAATGAGCAGTTCTTC.

This clone was seen a single time. The chain recombines TRBV7-8 with TRBJ1-1; no reliable D call. The V end lost 6 bases, the J end lost 1 base, and 9 bases lay between the germline ends. Germline V gene sequence: CDR1 SGHVS, CDR2 FQNEAQ. The CDR3 runs to 13 residues. CDR3 nucleotide sequence: TGTGCCAGCAGTCGGTCGGGGAACACTGAAGCTTTCTTT. This sequence encodes CASSRSGNTEAFF.

This chain links TRBV18 with TRBJ2-2; TRBD2 is a possible D gene (5 bases). Trimming took 3 bases from V and 1 from J, leaving 9 bases between them. This CDR3 is built from 15 residues. Per germline, CDR1 KGHSH and CDR2 LQKENI. The CDR3: CASSPERRNTGELFF. Written as DNA, the CDR3 is TGTGCCAGCTCACCGGAGCGGAGGAACACCGGGGAGCTGTTTTTT. Full variable domain (remainder filled in from reference TRBV18 and TRBJ2-2): NAGVMQNPRHLVRRRGQEARLRCSPMKGHSHVYWYRQLPEEGLKFMVYLQKENIIDESGMPKERFSAEFPKEGPSILRIQQVVRGDSAAYFCASSPERRNTGELFFGEGSRLTVL.

There are a few counts of this clone. This rearrangement joins TRBV9 to TRBJ2-1, with TRBD2 matching 10 bases. Germline V lookup: CDR1 SGDLS, CDR2 YYNGEE. Trimming removed 4 bases from V and 7 bases from J; junction bases left unmatched: 8. The CDR3 is 15 amino acids. The CDR3: CASSRRVAGGNEQFF. The CDR3 DNA reads as TGTGCCAGCAGCCGAAGGGTAGCGGGAGGTAATGAGCAGTTCTTC.

This chain connects TRBV5-6 to TRBJ2-1; 13 nucleotides line up with TRBD2. There are 15 residues in the CDR3. The V segment lost 5 bases and the J segment 6 bases; nucleotides outside the gene matches: 5. Germline CDR1 reads SGHDT; CDR2 reads YYEEEE. In nucleotides, the CDR3 is TGTGCCAGCAGTCTAGGACTAGCGGGAGTCAATGAGCAGTTCTTC. It encodes CASSLGLAGVNEQFF. Full variable domain (rest looked up from reference TRBV5-6 and TRBJ2-1): DAGVTQSPTHLIKTRGQQVTLRCSPKSGHDTVSWYQQALGQGPQFIFQYYEEEERQRGNFPDRFSGHQFPNYSSELNVNALLLGDSALYLCASSLGLAGVNEQFFGPGTRLTVL.

This clone occurred a few times. The V call is TRBV27, the J call TRBJ2-1; 8 positions agree with TRBD2. This CDR3 contains 15 residues. Germline CDR1 reads MNHEY; CDR2 reads SMNVEV (reference sequence). Trimming took 8 bases from V and 5 from J; bases not matched to a gene: 11. CDR3 region: CASAPGSGTNNEQFF. The CDR3 nucleotides are TGTGCCAGCGCCCCAGGTAGCGGGACCAACAATGAGCAGTTCTTC.

This clone was observed a handful of times. V is TRBV11-2 and J is TRBJ1-1; 9 positions match TRBD1. The CDR3 contains 16 residues. The germline CDR1 and CDR2 sequences are SGHAT and FQNNGV. After removal of 1 base from V and 3 bases from J, the junction contained 6 bases not matched to a gene. The CDR3 DNA sequence: TGTGCCAGCAGCTTAGGACAGGGGGTATCGCACACTGAAGCTTTCTTT. Its translation: CASSLGQGVSHTEAFF.

The V and J genes are TRBV7-8 and TRBJ1-4; a weak D match, TRBD1 (5 bases). V was cut by 3 bases and J by 2 bases, with 7 bases left in between. CDR3 length equals 14 residues. Germline CDR1 SGHVS, CDR2 FQNEAQ. The DNA of the CDR3 is TGTGCCAGCAGCTTCCCAGGGACTAATGAAAAACTGTTTTTT. This sequence encodes CASSFPGTNEKLFF.

V is TRBV9 and J is TRBJ1-1; D gene ambiguous. The CDR3 is 13 residues long. CDR1 SGDLS and CDR2 YYNGEE come from the germline V gene. Trimming took off 0 bases at V and 5 bases at J, with 8 bases between the two ends. The CDR3 DNA sequence: TGTGCCAGCAGCGTAGAACAGAGAACTGAAGCTTTCTTT. The encoded protein is CASSVEQRTEAFF.

The chain uses TRBV28 and TRBJ1-1, with 7 bases fitting TRBD1. Germline-derived CDR1 and CDR2 are MDHEN and SYDVKM. V gave up 2 bases and J gave up 3 bases; unmatched junction bases: 3. The CDR3 is 14 amino acids. CDR3 DNA: TGTGCCAGCAGTTTAAACAGGGGTGACACTGAAGCTTTCTTT. This sequence encodes CASSLNRGDTEAFF.

The V gene is TRBV28, the J gene TRBJ2-5; D remains unclear. TRBJ2-7 matches the DNA end more closely, so the J call is doubtful. The CDR3 contains 13 residues. CDR1 and CDR2 (germline): MDHEN, SYDVKM. CDR3 sequence reads: CASSSMFSYEQYF. The CDR3 DNA is TGTGCCAGCAGTTCCATGTTCTCCTACGAGCAGTACTTC.

J is TRBJ1-1 and V is TRBV20-1; 7 bases are a match to TRBD1. This CDR3 spans 11 amino acids. The J segment lost 10 bases and the V segment lost 6 bases, leaving 8 bases of the junction unmatched. Germline V lookup: CDR1 DFQATT, CDR2 SNEGSKA (reference sequence). In DNA, the CDR3 is TGCAGTGCCGTGACAGGGCGGGGAGCTTTCTTT. It yields the protein CSAVTGRGAFF.

This clone has only one observation. The rearrangement uses TRBV11-2 and TRBJ2-1; 11 bases fit TRBD2. There are 16 residues in the CDR3. After removal of 5 bases from V and 7 bases from J, the junction contained 10 bases not matched to a gene. Germline V lookup: CDR1 SGHAT, CDR2 FQNNGV. In DNA form, the CDR3 reads TGTGCCAGCAGCCATTATAGCGGGAGGGCCCCTAATGAGCAGTTCTTC. Translating it yields CASSHYSGRAPNEQFF.

With respect to this clone: An end of the junction does not agree with germline; a read error may underlie this. The chain uses TRBV7-7 and TRBJ2-2; TRBD1 is a possible D gene (7 bases). This CDR3 contains 16 residues. Looked up from germline, CDR1 is SSHAT and CDR2 is FNYEAQ (reference sequence). CDR3: CASSLGGGGLTGELFF. For the CDR3, the DNA is TGTGCTAGCAGCTTAGGAGGGGGCGGACTTACCGGGGAGCTGTTTTTT.

This chain connects TRBV11-1 to TRBJ2-7, with 9 bases identical to TRBD1. The CDR3 length is 15 residues. The ends lost 5 bases at V and 2 bases at J; junction bases unmatched: 7. The germline CDR1 and CDR2 sequences are SGHAT and FQDESV (reference sequence). Here the CDR3 reads CASSVDRGGTYEQYF. DNA for the CDR3: TGTGCCAGCAGCGTCGACAGGGGGGGCACCTACGAGCAGTACTTC.

The gene calls are TRBV9 and TRBJ1-2, with 7 bases matching TRBD1. Germline CDR1 and CDR2: SGDLS and YYNGEE. J was trimmed by 5 bases and V by 7 bases; bases with no gene match: 8. This CDR3 spans 13 amino acids. The CDR3 nucleotides are TGTGCCAGCGGTTTGGGGACAGCATATGGCTACACCTTC. It translates to CASGLGTAYGYTF.

The genes are TRBV27 and TRBJ1-3, with no clear D. CDR1 is MNHEY, CDR2 SMNVEV, per germline (reference sequence). Deletions cut 2 bases from V and 2 bases from J, with 10 bases between. This CDR3 spans 15 amino acids. CDR3 loop: CASSLTHSTGNTIYF. For the CDR3, the DNA is TGTGCCAGCAGTTTAACCCACAGCACTGGAAACACCATATATTTT.

The CDR3 loop reads CASSVELMPQNEQFF. DNA for the CDR3: TGTGCCAGCAGCGTAGAGCTCATGCCTCAAAATGAGCAGTTCTTC. The gene calls are TRBV9 and TRBJ2-1; D is ambiguous. With 0 bases removed from V and 7 bases from J, the gap between germline ends came to 14 bases. CDR1 and CDR2 (germline): SGDLS, YYNGEE. This CDR3 contains 15 residues.

CDR3 sequence reads: CAIWLNTEAFF. The CDR3 DNA follows: TGTGCCATTTGGCTTAACACTGAAGCTTTCTTT. The V gene is TRBV19, the J gene TRBJ1-1; D unclear. CDR3 length: 11 residues. Trimming removed 10 bases from V and 2 bases from J, with 8 bases in between. Looked up from germline, CDR1 is LNHDA and CDR2 is SQIVND (reference sequence). The whole variable domain, filled in from reference TRBV19 and TRBJ1-1, reads DGGITQSPKYLFRKEGQNVTLSCEQNLNHDAMYWYRQDPGQGLRLIYYSQIVNDFQKGDIAEGYSVSREKKESFPLTVTSAQKNPTAFYLCAIWLNTEAFFGQGTRLTVV.

This rearrangement joins TRBV11-2 to TRBJ2-2, with 11 bases aligning to TRBD2. CDR3 length equals 16 residues. After removal of 3 bases from V and 6 bases from J, the junction contained 6 bases not matched to a gene. CDR1 SGHAT and CDR2 FQNNGV come from the germline V gene. CDR3 DNA: TGTGCCAGCAGCTTCTCGACTAGCGGGAATCCCGGGGAGCTGTTTTTT. It translates to CASSFSTSGNPGELFF.

This clone was found a few times. The CDR3 bases are TGTGCCATCAAATACAGGGTGGATACTGAAGCTTTCTTT. Its protein is CAIKYRVDTEAFF. The chain joins TRBV10-3 to TRBJ1-1, with TRBD1 as a possible D gene (6 bases). The CDR3 is 13 amino acids. Trimming removed 7 bases from V and 5 bases from J, with 14 bases in between. Germline loops: CDR1 ENHRY, CDR2 SYGVKD.

The chain is built from TRBV11-3 and TRBJ2-7, with 7 positions matching TRBD2. CDR1 and CDR2 from the germline V gene are SGHNT and YENEEA. Trimming at V came to 2 bases and at J to 6 bases, leaving 4 bases not matched to a gene. The CDR3 is 13 residues long. The CDR3 DNA reads as TGTGCCAGCAGCTTATTCCCGGGGGGCGAGCAGTACTTC. Translating it yields CASSLFPGGEQYF.

This clone was seen a single time. This sequence joins TRBV2 and TRBJ1-2, with TRBD1 identical over 9 bases. The germline V gene encodes CDR1 SNHLY and CDR2 FYNNEI. The V gene end was trimmed by 6 bases and the J gene end by 8 bases; junction bases not matched to a gene: 10. The CDR3 runs 14 residues. The CDR3 DNA is TGTGCCAGCAGCGACCCGGGACAGGGTGAAGGCTACACCTTC. This sequence encodes CASSDPGQGEGYTF.